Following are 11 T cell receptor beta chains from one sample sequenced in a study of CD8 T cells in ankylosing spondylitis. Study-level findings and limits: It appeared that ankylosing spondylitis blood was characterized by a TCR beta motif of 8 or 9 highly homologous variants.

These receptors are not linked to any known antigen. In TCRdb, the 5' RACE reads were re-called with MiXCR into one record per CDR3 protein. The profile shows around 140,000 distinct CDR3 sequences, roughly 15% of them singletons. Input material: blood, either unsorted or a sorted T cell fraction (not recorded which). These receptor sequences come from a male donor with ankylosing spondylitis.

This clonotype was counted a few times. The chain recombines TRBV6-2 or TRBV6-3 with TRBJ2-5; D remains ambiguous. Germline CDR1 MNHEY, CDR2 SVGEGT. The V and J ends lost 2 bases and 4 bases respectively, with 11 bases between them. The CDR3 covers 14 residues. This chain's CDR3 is CASSYISGPETQYF. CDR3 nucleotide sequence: TGTGCCAGCAGTTACATCAGTGGTCCAGAGACCCAGTACTTC.

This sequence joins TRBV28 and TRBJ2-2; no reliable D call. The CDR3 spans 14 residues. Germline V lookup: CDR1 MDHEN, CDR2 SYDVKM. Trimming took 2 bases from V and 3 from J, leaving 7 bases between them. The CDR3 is CASSLGSYTGELFF. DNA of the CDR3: TGTGCCAGCAGTTTAGGGTCGTACACCGGGGAGCTGTTTTTT.

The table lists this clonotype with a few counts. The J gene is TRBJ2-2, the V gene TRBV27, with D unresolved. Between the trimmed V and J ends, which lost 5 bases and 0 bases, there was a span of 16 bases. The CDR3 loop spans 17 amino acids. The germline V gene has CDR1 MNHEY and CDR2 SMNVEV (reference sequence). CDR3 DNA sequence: TGTGCCAGCAGTCCCTCACCGGACGGAACGAACACCGGGGAGCTGTTTTTT. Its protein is CASSPSPDGTNTGELFF.

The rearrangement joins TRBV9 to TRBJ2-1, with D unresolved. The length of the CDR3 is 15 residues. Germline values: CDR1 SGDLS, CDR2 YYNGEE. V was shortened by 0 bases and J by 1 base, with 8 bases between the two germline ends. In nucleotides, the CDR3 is TGTGCCAGCAGCGTAGTCCCAGAGTCCTACAATGAGCAGTTCTTC. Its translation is CASSVVPESYNEQFF.

The CDR3 here is CASSLRRGLDEQFF. CDR3 coding DNA: TGTGCCAGCAGTTTACGGCGGGGGCTCGATGAGCAGTTCTTC. The chain joins TRBV27 to TRBJ2-1; TRBD2 might be the D (7 bases). This CDR3 region has 14 residues. Germline-derived CDR1 and CDR2 are MNHEY and SMNVEV (reference sequence). Trimming took 2 bases from V and 8 from J, leaving 13 bases between them.

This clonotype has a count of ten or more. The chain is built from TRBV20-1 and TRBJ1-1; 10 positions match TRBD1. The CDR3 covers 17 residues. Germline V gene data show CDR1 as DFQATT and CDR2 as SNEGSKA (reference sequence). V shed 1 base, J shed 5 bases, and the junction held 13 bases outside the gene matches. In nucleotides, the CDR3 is TGCAGTGCTAGAGTTGACAGGGGGCGCAGATTCGGTACTGAAGCTTTCTTT. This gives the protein CSARVDRGRRFGTEAFF.

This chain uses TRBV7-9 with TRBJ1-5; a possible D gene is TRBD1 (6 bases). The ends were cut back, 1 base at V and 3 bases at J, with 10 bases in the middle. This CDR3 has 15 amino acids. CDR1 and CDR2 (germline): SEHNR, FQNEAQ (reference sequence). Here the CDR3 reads CASSLGGHFNQPQHF. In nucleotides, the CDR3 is TGTGCCAGCAGCTTAGGGGGGCACTTCAATCAGCCCCAGCATTTT.

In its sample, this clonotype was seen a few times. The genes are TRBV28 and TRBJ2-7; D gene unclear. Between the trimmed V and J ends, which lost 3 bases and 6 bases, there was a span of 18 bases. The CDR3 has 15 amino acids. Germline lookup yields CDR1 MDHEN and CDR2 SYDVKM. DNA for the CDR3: TGTGCCAGCAGTTTTCTTTCTGGGCCCCAAGGCGAGCAGTACTTC. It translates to CASSFLSGPQGEQYF.

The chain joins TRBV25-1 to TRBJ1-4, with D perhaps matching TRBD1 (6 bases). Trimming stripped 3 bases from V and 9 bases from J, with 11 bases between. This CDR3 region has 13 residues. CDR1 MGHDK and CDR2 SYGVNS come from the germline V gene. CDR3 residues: CASSDQGRKKLFF. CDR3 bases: TGTGCCAGCAGTGATCAGGGGCGCAAAAAACTGTTTTTT.

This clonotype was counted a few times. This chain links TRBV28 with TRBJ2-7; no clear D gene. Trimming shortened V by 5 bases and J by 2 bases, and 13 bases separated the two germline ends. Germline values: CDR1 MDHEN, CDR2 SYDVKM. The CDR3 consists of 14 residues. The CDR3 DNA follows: TGTGCCAGCAGTCTCCGGGTTGGAGCCTACGAGCAGTACTTC. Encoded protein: CASSLRVGAYEQYF.

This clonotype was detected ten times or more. The CDR3 DNA sequence: TGTGCCAGCAGCCCTACCGGGACAGACGGGTCCGAGCAGTACTTC. It specifies CASSPTGTDGSEQYF. The chain has TRBV4-2 and TRBJ2-7; 7 positions match TRBD1. The junction had 12 bases not matched to a gene; V was cut back by 4 bases and J by 6 bases. CDR1 is LGHNA, CDR2 YNFKEQ, per germline. The CDR3 extends over 15 amino acids.